A single sample gave rise to the 21 T cell receptor beta chains below, sequenced in a study of control samples from healthy donors and cancer patients. The assay was immunoSEQ multiplex PCR, and TCRdb's table has in-frame clones only and misses some. Of 60,000 to 75,000 clones listed, 83% are singletons. The sequenced material came from blood. Receptors originate from a man in his sixties in good health.

V usage is TRBV20-1 and J usage is TRBJ1-5, with unresolved D. CDR1 is DFQATT and CDR2 is SNEGSKA in the germline V gene (reference sequence). This CDR3 region has 11 residues. The ends were cut back, 3 bases at V and 10 bases at J, with 10 bases in the middle. In DNA, the CDR3 is TGCAGTGCTAGCCCGCTCGTTCCCCAGCATTTT. Translation gives CSASPLVPQHF.

The rearrangement joins TRBV24-1 to TRBJ1-1, with 11 bases fitting TRBD1. The CDR3 consists of 13 residues. V lost 7 bases to trimming and J lost 6 bases; unmatched junction nucleotides: 3. Germline V gives CDR1 KGHDR, CDR2 SFDVKD. The CDR3 protein is CATRDRGLAEAFF. CDR3 coding DNA: TGTGCCACCAGGGACAGGGGGCTGGCTGAAGCTTTCTTT.

V and J are TRBV28 and TRBJ2-3; a weak D match, TRBD2 (6 bases). Germline loops: CDR1 MDHEN, CDR2 SYDVKM. Trimming shortened V by 6 bases and J by 4 bases, and 17 bases separated the two germline ends. The CDR3 has 15 residues. CDR3 in DNA: TGTGCCAGCAGCGAAGGGAGGAGTTCCCCAGATACGCAGTATTTT. This sequence encodes CASSEGRSSPDTQYF.

The chain joins TRBV9 to TRBJ2-1, with 7 bases identical to TRBD2. Losses at the gene ends were 4 bases for V and 6 bases for J; bases not matched to a gene: 7. Germline lookup yields CDR1 SGDLS and CDR2 YYNGEE. The length of the CDR3 is 14 residues. The CDR3 DNA reads as TGTGCCAGCAGCCCGCGGACTAGTCCCAATGAGCAGTTCTTC. This sequence encodes CASSPRTSPNEQFF.

The rearrangement uses TRBV6-5 and TRBJ1-2; D is perhaps TRBD1 (5 bases). The ends were cut back, 6 bases at V and 4 bases at J, with 12 bases in the middle. Germline V gene data show CDR1 as MNHEY and CDR2 as SVGAGI. The CDR3 is 13 amino acids. CDR3 bases: TGTGCCAGCAGAATCTTGGGGGGCTATGGCTACACCTTC. Its translation is CASRILGGYGYTF.

V usage is TRBV5-1 and J usage is TRBJ2-3; D is perhaps TRBD1 (5 bases). The CDR3 extends over 15 amino acids. Per the germline V gene, CDR1 is SGHRS and CDR2 is YFSETQ. Trimming stripped 0 bases from V and 1 base from J, with 9 bases between. This CDR3 is CASSLETVRTDTQYF. The CDR3 bases are TGCGCCAGCAGCTTGGAGACAGTTCGCACAGATACGCAGTATTTT.

The V call is TRBV14, the J call TRBJ2-4; D gene unclear. V was shortened by 1 base and J by 0 bases, with 4 bases between the two germline ends. CDR1 and CDR2 (germline): SGHDN, FVKESK. This CDR3 is 14 amino acids long. The CDR3 protein is CASSQGLAKNIQYF. CDR3 DNA sequence: TGTGCCAGCAGCCAAGGTCTAGCCAAAAACATTCAGTACTTC.

The gene calls are TRBV9 and TRBJ2-6, with D perhaps assigned TRBD1 or TRBD2 (5 bases each). Germline loops: CDR1 SGDLS, CDR2 YYNGEE. The CDR3 loop spans 18 amino acids. The ends were cut back, 0 bases at V and 3 bases at J, with 16 bases in the middle. In nucleotides, the CDR3 is TGTGCCAGCAGCGTAGGAGGGGAAGACATCTATGGGGCCAACGTCCTGACTTTC. This translates into CASSVGGEDIYGANVLTF.

The V call is TRBV30, the J call TRBJ2-3; D possibly corresponds to TRBD2 (5 bases). The CDR3 is 14 residues long. Germline values: CDR1 GTSNPN, CDR2 SVGIG (reference sequence). The V and J ends lost 2 bases and 2 bases respectively, with 11 bases between them. CDR3 in amino acids: CAWSLTGFTDTQYF. In DNA, the CDR3 is TGTGCCTGGAGTCTCACGGGGTTCACAGATACGCAGTATTTT.

J is TRBJ2-7 and V is TRBV24-1; 11 bases line up with TRBD2. This CDR3 spans 17 amino acids. V gave up 4 bases and J gave up 3 bases; unmatched junction bases: 10. The V gene's germline CDR1 is KGHDR and CDR2 SFDVKD. This CDR3 is CATSDHLGTSGIYEQYF. DNA of the CDR3: TGTGCCACCAGTGACCATCTCGGGACTAGCGGAATCTACGAGCAGTACTTC.

This clone was seen a few times. The chain combines TRBV29-1 with TRBJ2-3, with 13 bases identical to TRBD2. The V gene's germline CDR1 is SQVTM and CDR2 ANQGSEA. V gave up 0 bases and J gave up 0 bases; unmatched junction bases: 12. The CDR3 length is 20 residues. Here the CDR3 reads CSVEDRGLAGIGISTDTQYF. The CDR3, as DNA: TGCAGCGTTGAAGATAGGGGACTAGCGGGAATTGGGATTAGCACAGATACGCAGTATTTT.

The genes are TRBV10-3 and TRBJ2-7; 9 nucleotides agree with TRBD1. CDR1 is ENHRY and CDR2 is SYGVKD in the germline V gene. The length of the CDR3 is 13 residues. The ends lost 6 bases at V and 5 bases at J; junction bases unmatched: 5. The CDR3 sequence: CAIRGQGSDEQYF. CDR3 DNA sequence: TGTGCCATCAGGGGACAGGGTTCCGACGAGCAGTACTTC.

V is TRBV3-1 (or the pseudogene TRBV3-2) and J is TRBJ1-5; no clear D gene. V was trimmed by 5 bases and J by 5 bases, leaving 19 bases between them. Germline CDR1 reads LGHDT; CDR2 reads YNNKEL (reference sequence). The length of the CDR3 is 16 residues. CDR3 nucleotides: TGTGCCAGCAGCAATTATCGTCTTTGGCATCATCAGCCCCAGCATTTT. Translation: CASSNYRLWHHQPQHF.

The CDR3 reads CASSSSYRGNSYEQYF. CDR3 DNA sequence: TGTGCCAGCAGCAGTTCCTATCGGGGTAACTCCTACGAGCAGTACTTC. The chain carries TRBV7-9 and TRBJ2-7; D possibly corresponds to TRBD2 (5 bases). The V end was cut by 5 bases, the J end by 0 bases, with 17 bases between. The CDR3 loop spans 16 amino acids. Germline-derived CDR1 and CDR2 are SEHNR and FQNEAQ (reference sequence). Using reference TRBV7-9 and TRBJ2-7 for the parts outside the CDR3, the full variable domain is DTGVSQNPRHKITKRGQNVTFRCDPISEHNRLYWYRQTLGQGPEFLTYFQNEAQLEKSRLLSDRFSAERPKGSFSTLEIQRTEQGDSAMYLCASSSSYRGNSYEQYFGPGTRLTVT.

This sequence joins TRBV5-1 and TRBJ2-1, with D possibly matching TRBD2 (5 bases). This CDR3 is built from 14 residues. V was clipped by 0 bases and J by 5 bases, with 9 bases between them. Germline CDR1 and CDR2: SGHRS and YFSETQ. In nucleotides, the CDR3 is TGCGCCAGCAGCTTGGGGACGGGAAACAATGAGCAGTTCTTC. This codes for CASSLGTGNNEQFF.

By frequency in the sample, this clone is medium-sized. Other DNA variants within this sample encode the same CDR3. This chain joins TRBV7-9 and TRBJ1-6; 9 nucleotides match TRBD1. CDR1 and CDR2 from the germline V gene are SEHNR and FQNEAQ (reference sequence). With V trimmed by 4 bases and J by 9 bases, 4 bases remained unmatched. The CDR3 spans 14 residues. CDR3 region: CASSYDRGSSPLHF. Written as DNA, the CDR3 is TGTGCCAGCAGCTACGACAGGGGGTCTTCACCCCTCCACTTT.

The chain employs TRBV7-2 and TRBJ2-7; D not resolved. Germline-derived CDR1 and CDR2 are SGHTA and FQGNSA. The CDR3 spans 14 residues. V gave up 3 bases and J gave up 1 base, with 10 bases separating them. The CDR3, as DNA: TGTGCCAGCAGCTTTTGGACCAATTCCTACGAGCAGTACTTC. Residues: CASSFWTNSYEQYF.

The chain couples TRBV7-9 to TRBJ2-7; unclear D gene. The germline gives CDR1 SEHNR, CDR2 FQNEAQ (reference sequence). There are 13 residues in the CDR3. Between the trimmed V and J ends, which lost 1 base and 3 bases, there was a span of 7 bases. The CDR3 DNA is TGTGCCAGCAGCTTAGGTGTCCTCTACGAGCAGTACTTC. It specifies CASSLGVLYEQYF.

The chain couples TRBV11-2 to TRBJ2-5; D may be TRBD2 (5 bases). Deletions cut 1 base from V and 5 bases from J, with 11 bases between. The CDR3 loop spans 14 amino acids. Germline V gives CDR1 SGHAT, CDR2 FQNNGV. Here the CDR3 DNA reads TGTGCCAGCAGCTTAGTGGGGAGCCAGGAGACCCAGTACTTC. This encodes CASSLVGSQETQYF.

This chain connects TRBV6-5 to TRBJ1-1; perhaps TRBD1 as D (6 bases). This CDR3 comprises 13 residues. The germline gives CDR1 MNHEY, CDR2 SVGAGI. Trimming stripped 7 bases from V and 1 base from J, with 10 bases between. CDR3 sequence (DNA): TGTGCCAGCACCCTACAGGGGAACACTGAAGCTTTCTTT. The encoded protein is CASTLQGNTEAFF.

This clone showed up just a few times. The chain joins TRBV10-3 to TRBJ2-5; perhaps TRBD2 as D (5 bases). The CDR3 contains 13 residues. Trimming removed 9 bases at V and 5 bases at J, with 16 bases between. Germline values: CDR1 ENHRY, CDR2 SYGVKD. For the CDR3, the DNA is TGTGCCATAGGAGGCTGGGATAGGGAGACCCAGTACTTC. This encodes CAIGGWDRETQYF.